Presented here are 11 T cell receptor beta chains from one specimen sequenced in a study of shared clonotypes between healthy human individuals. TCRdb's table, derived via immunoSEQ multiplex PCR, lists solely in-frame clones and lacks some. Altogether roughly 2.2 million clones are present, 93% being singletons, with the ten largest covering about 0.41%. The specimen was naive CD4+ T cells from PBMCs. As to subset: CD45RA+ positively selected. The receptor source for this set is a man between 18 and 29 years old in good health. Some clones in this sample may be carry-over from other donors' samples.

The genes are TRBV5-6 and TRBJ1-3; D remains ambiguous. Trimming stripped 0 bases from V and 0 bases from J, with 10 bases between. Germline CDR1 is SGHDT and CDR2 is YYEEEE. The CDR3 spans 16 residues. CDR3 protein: CASSLAGVVSGNTIYF. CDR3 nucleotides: TGTGCCAGCAGCTTGGCCGGTGTCGTCTCTGGAAACACCATATATTTT.

The CDR3 is CASSEYSGLSSYNEQFF. The DNA of the CDR3 is TGTGCCAGCAGTGAGTATAGCGGGTTAAGCTCCTACAATGAGCAGTTCTTC. The gene calls are TRBV25-1 and TRBJ2-1; 7 bases line up with TRBD2. The CDR3 is 17 amino acids. The V gene end was trimmed by 3 bases and the J gene end by 0 bases; junction bases not matched to a gene: 8. The germline V gene has CDR1 MGHDK and CDR2 SYGVNS.

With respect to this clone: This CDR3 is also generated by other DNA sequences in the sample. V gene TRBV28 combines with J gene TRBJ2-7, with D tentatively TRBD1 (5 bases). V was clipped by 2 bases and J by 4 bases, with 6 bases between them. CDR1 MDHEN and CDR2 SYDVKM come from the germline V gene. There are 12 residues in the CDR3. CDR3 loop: CASSLRQYEQYF. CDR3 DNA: TGTGCCAGCAGTTTAAGACAGTACGAGCAGTACTTC.

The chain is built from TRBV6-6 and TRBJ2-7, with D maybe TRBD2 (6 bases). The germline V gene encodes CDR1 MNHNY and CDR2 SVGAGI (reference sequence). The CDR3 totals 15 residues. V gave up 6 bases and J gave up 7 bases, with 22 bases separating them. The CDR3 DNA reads TGTGCCAGCAGCCGGGACCCCCGGGGGACCCTGGAGCAGTACTTC. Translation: CASSRDPRGTLEQYF.

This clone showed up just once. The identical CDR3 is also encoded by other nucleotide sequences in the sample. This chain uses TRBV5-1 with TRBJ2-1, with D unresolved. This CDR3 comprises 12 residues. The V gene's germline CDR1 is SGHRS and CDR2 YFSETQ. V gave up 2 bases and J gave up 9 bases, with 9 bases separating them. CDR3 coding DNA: TGCGCCAGCAGCTTAGACTCCGGTGAGCAGTTCTTC. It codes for CASSLDSGEQFF.

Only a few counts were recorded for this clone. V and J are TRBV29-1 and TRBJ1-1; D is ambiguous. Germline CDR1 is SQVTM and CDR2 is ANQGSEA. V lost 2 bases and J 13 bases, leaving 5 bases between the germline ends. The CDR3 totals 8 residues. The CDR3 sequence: CSVESDFF. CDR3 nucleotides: TGCAGCGTTGAATCCGATTTCTTT.

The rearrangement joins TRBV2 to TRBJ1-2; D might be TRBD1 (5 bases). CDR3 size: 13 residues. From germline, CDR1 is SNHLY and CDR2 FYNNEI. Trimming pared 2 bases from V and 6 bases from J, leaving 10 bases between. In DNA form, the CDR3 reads TGTGCCAGCAGTGAATCAGGGAGGGATGGCTACACCTTC. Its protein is CASSESGRDGYTF.

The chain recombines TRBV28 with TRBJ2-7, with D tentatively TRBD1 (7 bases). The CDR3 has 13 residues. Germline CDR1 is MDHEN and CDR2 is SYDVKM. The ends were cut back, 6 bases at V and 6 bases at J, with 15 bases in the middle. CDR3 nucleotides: TGTGCCAGCAGCCAGGGGGGCAGGGGCGAGCAGTACTTC. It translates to CASSQGGRGEQYF. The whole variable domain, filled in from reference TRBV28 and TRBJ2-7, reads DVKVTQSSRYLVKRTGEKVFLECVQDMDHENMFWYRQDPGLGLRLIYFSYDVKMKEKGDIPEGYSVSREKKERFSLILESASTNQTSMYLCASSQGGRGEQYFGPGTRLTVT.

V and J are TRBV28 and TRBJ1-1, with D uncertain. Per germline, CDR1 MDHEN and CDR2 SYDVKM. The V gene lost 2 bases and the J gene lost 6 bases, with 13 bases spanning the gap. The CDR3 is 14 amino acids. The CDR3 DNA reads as TGTGCCAGCAGTTTACCTCCCGTGGTACCTGAAGCTTTCTTT. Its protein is CASSLPPVVPEAFF.

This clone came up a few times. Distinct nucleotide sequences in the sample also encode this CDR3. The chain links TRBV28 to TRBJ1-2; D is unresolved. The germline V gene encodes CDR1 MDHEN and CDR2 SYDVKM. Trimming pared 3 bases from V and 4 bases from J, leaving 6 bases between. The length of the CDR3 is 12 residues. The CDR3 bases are TGTGCCAGCAGTTTGAGGAGCTATGGCTACACCTTC. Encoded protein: CASSLRSYGYTF.

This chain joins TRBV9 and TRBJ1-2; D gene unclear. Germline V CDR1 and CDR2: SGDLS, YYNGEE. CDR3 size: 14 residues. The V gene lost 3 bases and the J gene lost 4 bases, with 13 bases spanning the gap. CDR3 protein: CASSARPASYGYTF. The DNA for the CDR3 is TGTGCCAGCAGCGCCCGTCCCGCTAGCTATGGCTACACCTTC.